A single sample is the source of the 11 T cell receptor beta chains below, sequenced in a study of T cell clones after liver transplantation. Assay used: immunoSEQ multiplex PCR; TCRdb lists only in-frame clones, some missing. The sample contains about 71,000 clones, 80% of which appear only once. The specimen was CD4+ T cells from blood, collected 12 months after liver transplant. These receptors were obtained from a human patient who received a liver transplant. A subset of T cells may come from the graft donor.

The chain links TRBV4-1 to TRBJ2-5, with unresolved D. The germline gives CDR1 MGHRA, CDR2 YSYEKL. The CDR3 has 12 amino acids. V was shortened by 0 bases and J by 5 bases, with 4 bases between the two germline ends. CDR3 sequence: CASSQEGETQYF. The CDR3 nucleotides are TGCGCCAGCAGCCAAGAGGGGGAGACCCAGTACTTC.

The chain couples TRBV20-1 to TRBJ1-2, with D hard to call. Germline V gene data show CDR1 as DFQATT and CDR2 as SNEGSKA (reference sequence). The ends were cut back, 6 bases at V and 4 bases at J, with 9 bases in the middle. The CDR3 covers 11 residues. CDR3 residues: CSAQWGYGYTF. The CDR3 DNA sequence: TGCAGTGCCCAATGGGGCTATGGCTACACCTTC.

This clone was detected many times. The chain is built from TRBV2 and TRBJ2-7; 7 bases match TRBD1. From germline, CDR1 is SNHLY and CDR2 FYNNEI. Trimming removed 8 bases from V and 0 bases from J; junction bases left unmatched: 10. The length of the CDR3 is 15 residues. CDR3 sequence: CASGQTGTDSYEQYF. The CDR3 DNA reads as TGTGCCAGCGGACAAACCGGGACAGACTCCTACGAGCAGTACTTC. The full variable domain, with the rest looked up from reference TRBV2 and TRBJ2-7, is EPEVTQTPSHQVTQMGQEVILRCVPISNHLYFYWYRQILGQKVEFLVSFYNNEISEKSEIFDDQFSVERPDGSNFTLKIRSTKLEDSAMYFCASGQTGTDSYEQYFGPGTRLTVT.

The gene calls are TRBV5-1 and TRBJ2-1; 9 nucleotides line up with TRBD2. Per the germline V gene, CDR1 is SGHRS and CDR2 is YFSETQ. The J segment lost 4 bases and the V segment lost 4 bases, leaving 12 bases of the junction unmatched. The CDR3 loop spans 17 amino acids. The CDR3 bases are TGCGCCAGCAGCCCGAGATCCGCTAGCGGGGTTTACAATGAGCAGTTCTTC. It codes for CASSPRSASGVYNEQFF.

This clone came up once. The V call is TRBV27, the J call TRBJ2-7, with 8 bases aligning to TRBD1. After removal of 6 bases from V and 4 bases from J, the junction contained 8 bases not matched to a gene. The germline CDR1 and CDR2 sequences are MNHEY and SMNVEV (reference sequence). The CDR3 consists of 14 residues. In DNA, the CDR3 is TGTGCCAGCAGAGGACAGGGTAGGCGATACGAGCAGTACTTC. It translates to CASRGQGRRYEQYF.

This clone was found once. V is TRBV5-1 and J is TRBJ2-7; the D gene is possibly TRBD1 (6 bases). The CDR3 runs 19 residues. CDR1 and CDR2 from the germline V gene are SGHRS and YFSETQ. V lost 1 base and J 2 bases, leaving 25 bases between the germline ends. The DNA of the CDR3 is TGCGCCAGCAGCTTGAAATATATCCGATGGGGGCTGGGCCCCTACGAGCAGTACTTC. It specifies CASSLKYIRWGLGPYEQYF.

This clone ranks as medium-sized (0.01 to 0.1%). The chain couples TRBV7-3 to TRBJ2-1; D tentatively fits TRBD1 or TRBD2 (5 bases each). The germline V and J ends were trimmed by 5 bases and 7 bases, with 18 bases remaining between them. The germline V gene has CDR1 SGHTA and CDR2 FQGTGA. The CDR3 contains 15 residues. CDR3 in amino acids: CASSLPGPLGNEQFF. In nucleotides, the CDR3 is TGTGCCAGCAGCCTTCCGGGACCCCTTGGGAATGAGCAGTTCTTC.

The chain combines TRBV12-5 with TRBJ2-7; no clear D. Looked up from germline, CDR1 is LGHNT and CDR2 is FRNRAP. The CDR3 is 13 amino acids. Trimming shortened V by 8 bases and J by 0 bases, and 11 bases separated the two germline ends. CDR3 sequence: CASSAGGSYEQYF. The CDR3 DNA reads as TGTGCTAGTTCGGCAGGCGGCTCCTACGAGCAGTACTTC.

V and J are TRBV5-1 and TRBJ2-1; a weak D match, TRBD1 (5 bases). This CDR3 has 15 amino acids. The V and J ends lost 4 bases and 0 bases respectively, with 11 bases between them. CDR1 is SGHRS, CDR2 YFSETQ, per germline. This CDR3 reads CASSPRQLSYNEQFF. The CDR3 DNA reads TGCGCCAGCAGCCCTAGACAGCTCTCCTACAATGAGCAGTTCTTC.

The chain is built from TRBV28 and TRBJ1-1; 7 bases line up with TRBD1. Trimming removed 6 bases from V and 9 bases from J; junction bases left unmatched: 7. There are 12 residues in the CDR3. Germline CDR1 and CDR2: MDHEN and SYDVKM. CDR3 coding DNA: TGTGCCAGCAGCCTCGAGGGGGCGCAAGCTTTCTTT. Its protein is CASSLEGAQAFF.

This rearrangement joins TRBV5-1 to TRBJ2-3; 8 bases align to TRBD2. The germline CDR1 and CDR2 sequences are SGHRS and YFSETQ. The CDR3 is 16 residues long. V lost 4 bases to trimming and J lost 3 bases; unmatched junction nucleotides: 10. CDR3 region: CASSPPTVAGTDTQYF. In DNA, the CDR3 is TGCGCCAGCAGCCCCCCAACGGTAGCGGGAACAGATACGCAGTATTTT.